This T cell receptor (beta chain) was obtained from a study of CD8 T cells in ankylosing spondylitis. Study-level points and caveats: Enrichment of disease-linked clones was reportedly significant in matched ankylosing spondylitis synovial fluid. Some motif variants had been reported before (in reactive arthritis synovial fluid and blood). Characteristic of ankylosing spondylitis blood, it appeared, was a TCR beta motif comprising eight highly homologous variants.

Worth noting for this clonotype: What it binds is unknown.

The length of the CDR3 is 15 residues. After removal of 1 base from V and 1 base from J, the junction contained 4 bases not matched to a gene. Germline CDR1 SGHRS, CDR2 YFSETQ. Via MiXCR, TCRdb re-called the 5' RACE reads, giving one row per CDR3 protein. This table holds 250,000 to 300,000 distinct CDR3 sequences, 20% found once. Specimen: blood, either unsorted or a sorted T cell fraction (not recorded which). The chain couples TRBV5-1 to TRBJ1-1; 7 nucleotides agree with TRBD1. The origin of this receptor is a male donor with ankylosing spondylitis or in good health (not recorded which). CDR3 bases: TGCGCCAGCAGCTTGTTGGCAGGGGGGAACACTGAAGCTTTCTTT. Protein product: CASSLLAGGNTEAFF.